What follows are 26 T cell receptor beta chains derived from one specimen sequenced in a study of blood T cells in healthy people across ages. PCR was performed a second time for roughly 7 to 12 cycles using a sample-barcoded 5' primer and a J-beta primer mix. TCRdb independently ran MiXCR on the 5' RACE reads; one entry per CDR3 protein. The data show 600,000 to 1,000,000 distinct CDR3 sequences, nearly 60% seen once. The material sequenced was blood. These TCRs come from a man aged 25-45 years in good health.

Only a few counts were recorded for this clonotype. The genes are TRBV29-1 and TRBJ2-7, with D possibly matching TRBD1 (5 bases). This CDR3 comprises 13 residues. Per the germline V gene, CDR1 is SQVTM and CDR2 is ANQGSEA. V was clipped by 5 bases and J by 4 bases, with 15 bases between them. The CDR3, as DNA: TGCAGCGTTACGACAGATTTAACGTACGAGCAGTACTTC. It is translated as CSVTTDLTYEQYF.

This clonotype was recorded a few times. As DNA, the CDR3 is TGCAGCGTCAACAGGGGCCAAGAGACCCAGTACTTC. Translating it yields CSVNRGQETQYF. The chain links TRBV29-1 to TRBJ2-5; 7 positions agree with TRBD1. The CDR3 is made up of 12 amino acids. Germline loops: CDR1 SQVTM, CDR2 ANQGSEA. V lost 6 bases, J lost 1 base, and 2 bases stayed unmatched.

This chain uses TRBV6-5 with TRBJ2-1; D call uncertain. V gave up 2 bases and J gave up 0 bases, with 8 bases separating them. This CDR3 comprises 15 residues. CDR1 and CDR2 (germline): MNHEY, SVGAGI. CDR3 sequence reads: CASSYAVGSYNEQFF. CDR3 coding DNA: TGTGCCAGCAGTTACGCAGTTGGCTCCTACAATGAGCAGTTCTTC.

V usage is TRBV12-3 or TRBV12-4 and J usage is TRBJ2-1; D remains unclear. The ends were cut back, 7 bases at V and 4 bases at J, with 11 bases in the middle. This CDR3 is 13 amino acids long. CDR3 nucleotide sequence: TGTGCCAGCACCATAGACGGATACAATGAGCAGTTCTTC. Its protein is CASTIDGYNEQFF.

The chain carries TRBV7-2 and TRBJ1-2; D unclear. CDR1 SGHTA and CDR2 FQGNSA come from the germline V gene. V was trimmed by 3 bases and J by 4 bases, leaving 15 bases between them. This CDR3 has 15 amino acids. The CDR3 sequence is CASSFGGGSFYGYTF. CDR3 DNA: TGTGCCAGCAGCTTTGGAGGAGGTTCATTCTATGGCTACACCTTC.

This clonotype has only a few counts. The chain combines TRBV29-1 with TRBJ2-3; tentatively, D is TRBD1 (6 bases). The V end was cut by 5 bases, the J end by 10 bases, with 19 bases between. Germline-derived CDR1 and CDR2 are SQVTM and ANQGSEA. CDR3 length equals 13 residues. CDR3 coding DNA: TGCAGCGTTCACCTTGGACAGTCCGTGGCGCAGTATTTT. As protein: CSVHLGQSVAQYF.

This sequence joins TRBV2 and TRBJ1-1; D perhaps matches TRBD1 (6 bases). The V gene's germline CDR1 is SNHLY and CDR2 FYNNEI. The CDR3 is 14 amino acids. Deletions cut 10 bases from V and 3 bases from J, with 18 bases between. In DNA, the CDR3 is TGTGCCACCGGGGCCCCCGGGGGCGACACTGAAGCTTTCTTT. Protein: CATGAPGGDTEAFF.

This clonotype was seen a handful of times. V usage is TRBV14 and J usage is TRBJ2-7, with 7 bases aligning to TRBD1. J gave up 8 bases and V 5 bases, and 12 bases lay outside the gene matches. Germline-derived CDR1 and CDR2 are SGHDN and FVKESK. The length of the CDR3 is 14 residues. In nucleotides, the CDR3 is TGTGCCAGCAGCTCCCGGGACAGCTACGAGCAGCAGTACTTC. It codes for CASSSRDSYEQQYF. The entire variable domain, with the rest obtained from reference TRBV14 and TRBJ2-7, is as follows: EAGVTQFPSHSVIEKGQTVTLRCDPISGHDNLYWYRRVMGKEIKFLLHFVKESKQDESGMPNNRFLAERTGGTYSTLKVQPAELEDSGVYFCASSSRDSYEQQYFGPGTRLTVT.

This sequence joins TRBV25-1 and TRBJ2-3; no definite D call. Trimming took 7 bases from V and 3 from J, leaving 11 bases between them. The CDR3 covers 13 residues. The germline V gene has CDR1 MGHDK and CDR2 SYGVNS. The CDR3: CASIGKRTDTQYF. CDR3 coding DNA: TGTGCCAGCATAGGCAAGAGGACAGATACGCAGTATTTT.

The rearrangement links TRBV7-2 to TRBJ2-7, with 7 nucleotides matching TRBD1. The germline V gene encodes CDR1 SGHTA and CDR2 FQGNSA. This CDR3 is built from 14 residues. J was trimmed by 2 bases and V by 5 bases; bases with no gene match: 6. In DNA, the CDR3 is TGTGCCAGCAGCGTTAAGCAGGGGGCCTACGAGCAGTACTTC. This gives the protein CASSVKQGAYEQYF. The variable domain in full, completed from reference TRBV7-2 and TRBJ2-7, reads GAGVSQSPSNKVTEKGKDVELRCDPISGHTALYWYRQSLGQGLEFLIYFQGNSAPDKSGLPSDRFSAERTGGSVSTLTIQRTQQEDSAVYLCASSVKQGAYEQYFGPGTRLTVT.

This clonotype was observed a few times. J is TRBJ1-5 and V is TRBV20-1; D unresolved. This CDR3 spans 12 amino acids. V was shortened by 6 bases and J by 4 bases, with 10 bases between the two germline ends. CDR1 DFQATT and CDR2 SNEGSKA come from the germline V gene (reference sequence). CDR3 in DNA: TGCAGTGCACGGTATGGGAATCAGCCCCAGCATTTT. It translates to CSARYGNQPQHF.

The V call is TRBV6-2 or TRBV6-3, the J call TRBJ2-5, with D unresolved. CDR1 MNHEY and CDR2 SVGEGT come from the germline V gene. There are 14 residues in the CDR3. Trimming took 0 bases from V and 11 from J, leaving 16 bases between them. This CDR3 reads CASSYSGSSNEQYF. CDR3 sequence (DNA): TGTGCCAGCAGTTACTCGGGTAGCTCCAATGAGCAGTACTTC.

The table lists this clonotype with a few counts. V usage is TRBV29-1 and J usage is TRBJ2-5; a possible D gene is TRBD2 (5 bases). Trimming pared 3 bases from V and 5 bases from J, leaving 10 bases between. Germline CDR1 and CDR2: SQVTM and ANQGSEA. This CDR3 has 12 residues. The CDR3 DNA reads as TGCAGCGTTGATCCCGGGGTGGAGACCCAGTACTTC. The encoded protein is CSVDPGVETQYF.

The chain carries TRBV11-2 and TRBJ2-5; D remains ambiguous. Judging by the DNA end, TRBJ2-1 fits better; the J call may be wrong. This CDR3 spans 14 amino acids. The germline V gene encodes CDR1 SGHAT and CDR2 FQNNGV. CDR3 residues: CASRLIGIPETQFF. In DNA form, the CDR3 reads TGTGCCAGCAGATTAATAGGGATTCCGGAGACCCAGTTCTTC.

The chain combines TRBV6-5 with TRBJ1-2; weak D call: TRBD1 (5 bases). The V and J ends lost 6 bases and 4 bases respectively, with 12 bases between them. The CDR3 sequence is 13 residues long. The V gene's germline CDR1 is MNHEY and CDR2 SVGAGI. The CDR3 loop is CASRQDGSYGYTF. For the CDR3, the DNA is TGTGCCAGCAGACAGGACGGCTCCTATGGCTACACCTTC.

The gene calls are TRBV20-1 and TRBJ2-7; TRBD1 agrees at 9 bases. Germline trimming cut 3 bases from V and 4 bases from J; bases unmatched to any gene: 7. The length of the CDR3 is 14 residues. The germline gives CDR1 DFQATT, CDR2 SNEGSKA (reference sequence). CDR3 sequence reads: CSASRDRAYYEQYF. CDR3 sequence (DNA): TGCAGTGCTAGCCGGGACAGGGCTTATTACGAGCAGTACTTC.

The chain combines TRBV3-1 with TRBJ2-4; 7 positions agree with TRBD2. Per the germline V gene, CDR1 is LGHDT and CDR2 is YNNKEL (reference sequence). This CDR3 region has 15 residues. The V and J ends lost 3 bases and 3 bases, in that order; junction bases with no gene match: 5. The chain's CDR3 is CASSHPGRGKNIQYF. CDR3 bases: TGTGCCAGCAGCCATCCGGGGAGGGGCAAAAACATTCAGTACTTC.

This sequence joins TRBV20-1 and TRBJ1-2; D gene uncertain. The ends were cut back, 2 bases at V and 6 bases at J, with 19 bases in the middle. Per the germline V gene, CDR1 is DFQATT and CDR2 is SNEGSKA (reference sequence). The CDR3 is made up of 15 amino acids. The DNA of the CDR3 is TGCAGTGCTAGACGGGTGGGGATTCTTCTCGATGGCTACACCTTC. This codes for CSARRVGILLDGYTF.

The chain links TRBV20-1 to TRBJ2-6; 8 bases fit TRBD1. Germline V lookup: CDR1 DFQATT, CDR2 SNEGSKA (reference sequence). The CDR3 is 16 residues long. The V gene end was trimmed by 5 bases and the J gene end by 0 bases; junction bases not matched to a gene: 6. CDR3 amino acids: CSALRDRSSGANVLTF. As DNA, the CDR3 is TGCAGTGCTCTCCGGGACAGGAGCTCTGGGGCCAACGTCCTGACTTTC.

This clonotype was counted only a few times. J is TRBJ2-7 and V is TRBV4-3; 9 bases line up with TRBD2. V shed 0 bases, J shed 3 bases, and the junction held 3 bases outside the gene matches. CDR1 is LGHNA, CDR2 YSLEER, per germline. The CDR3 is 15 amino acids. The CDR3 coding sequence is TGCGCCAGCAGCCAAGATGCGGGAGGGCACTACGAGCAGTACTTC. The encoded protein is CASSQDAGGHYEQYF.

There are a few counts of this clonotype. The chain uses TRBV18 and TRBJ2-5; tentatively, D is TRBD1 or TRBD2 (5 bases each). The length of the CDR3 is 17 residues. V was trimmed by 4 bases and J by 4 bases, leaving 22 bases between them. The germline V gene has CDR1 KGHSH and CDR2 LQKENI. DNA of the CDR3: TGTGCCAGCTCACAAAAAGCCGCTGGAGGACAAGGAGAGACCCAGTACTTC. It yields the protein CASSQKAAGGQGETQYF.

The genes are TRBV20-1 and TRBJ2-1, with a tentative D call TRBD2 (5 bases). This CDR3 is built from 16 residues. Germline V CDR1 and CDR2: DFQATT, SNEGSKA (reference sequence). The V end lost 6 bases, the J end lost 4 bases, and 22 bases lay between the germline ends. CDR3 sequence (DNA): TGCAGTGCCCGGACTTCCAGTGACGGACTTTACAATGAGCAGTTCTTC. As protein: CSARTSSDGLYNEQFF.

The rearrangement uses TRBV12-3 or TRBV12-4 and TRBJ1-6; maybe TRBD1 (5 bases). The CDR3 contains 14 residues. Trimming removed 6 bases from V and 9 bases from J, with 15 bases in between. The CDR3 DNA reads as TGTGCCAGCAGCCTCGGGCAGGGAATTTCACCCCTCCACTTT. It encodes CASSLGQGISPLHF.

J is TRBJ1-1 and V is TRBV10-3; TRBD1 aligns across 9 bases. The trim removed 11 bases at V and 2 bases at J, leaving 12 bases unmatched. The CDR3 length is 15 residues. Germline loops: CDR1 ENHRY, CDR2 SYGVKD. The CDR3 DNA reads TGTGCCTCCCATGGGGACAGGGATTTAAACACTGAAGCTTTCTTT. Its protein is CASHGDRDLNTEAFF.

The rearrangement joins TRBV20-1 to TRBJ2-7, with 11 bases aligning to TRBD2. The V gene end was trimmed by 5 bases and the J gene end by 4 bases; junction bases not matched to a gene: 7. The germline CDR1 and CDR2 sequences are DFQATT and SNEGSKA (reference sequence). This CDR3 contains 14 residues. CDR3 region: CSAQTTSGTYEQYF. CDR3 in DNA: TGCAGTGCTCAGACGACTAGCGGGACTTACGAGCAGTACTTC.

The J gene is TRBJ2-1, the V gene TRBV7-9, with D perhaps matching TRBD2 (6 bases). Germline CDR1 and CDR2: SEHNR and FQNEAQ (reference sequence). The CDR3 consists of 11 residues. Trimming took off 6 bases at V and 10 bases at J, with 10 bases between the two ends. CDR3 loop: CASRYGGEQFF. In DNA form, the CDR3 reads TGTGCCAGCAGGTATGGAGGGGAGCAGTTCTTC. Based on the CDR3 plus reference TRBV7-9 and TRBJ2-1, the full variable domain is DTGVSQNPRHKITKRGQNVTFRCDPISEHNRLYWYRQTLGQGPEFLTYFQNEAQLEKSRLLSDRFSAERPKGSFSTLEIQRTEQGDSAMYLCASRYGGEQFFGPGTRLTVL.